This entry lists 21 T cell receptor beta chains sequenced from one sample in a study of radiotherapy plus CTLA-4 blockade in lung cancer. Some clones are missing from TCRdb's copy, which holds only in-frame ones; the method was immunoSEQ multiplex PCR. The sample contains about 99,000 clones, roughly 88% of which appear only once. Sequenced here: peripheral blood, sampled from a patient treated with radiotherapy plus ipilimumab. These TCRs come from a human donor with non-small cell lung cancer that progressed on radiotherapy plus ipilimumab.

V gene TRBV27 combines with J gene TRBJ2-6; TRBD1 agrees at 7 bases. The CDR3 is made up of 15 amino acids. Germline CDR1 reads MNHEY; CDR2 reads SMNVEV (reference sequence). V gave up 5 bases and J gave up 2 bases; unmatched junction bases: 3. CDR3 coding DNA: TGTGCCAGCAGTAACACAGGGGCTGGGGCCAACGTCCTGACTTTC. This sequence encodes CASSNTGAGANVLTF. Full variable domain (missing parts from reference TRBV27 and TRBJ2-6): EAQVTQNPRYLITVTGKKLTVTCSQNMNHEYMSWYRQDPGLGLRQIYYSMNVEVTDKGDVPEGYKVSRKEKRNFPLILESPSPNQTSLYFCASSNTGAGANVLTFGAGSRLTVL.

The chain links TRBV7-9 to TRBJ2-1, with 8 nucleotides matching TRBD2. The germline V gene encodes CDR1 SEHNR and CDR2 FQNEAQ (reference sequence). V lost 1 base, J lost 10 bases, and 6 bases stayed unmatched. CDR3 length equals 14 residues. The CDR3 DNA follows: TGTGCCAGCAGCTTAGGTAGGCTAGCGGGCGAGCAGTTCTTC. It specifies CASSLGRLAGEQFF.

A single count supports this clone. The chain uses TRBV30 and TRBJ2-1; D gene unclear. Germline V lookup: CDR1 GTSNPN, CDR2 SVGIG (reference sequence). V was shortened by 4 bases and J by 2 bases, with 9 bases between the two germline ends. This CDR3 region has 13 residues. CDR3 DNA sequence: TGTGCCTGGAATCCTCACCCCTACAATGAGCAGTTCTTC. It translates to CAWNPHPYNEQFF.

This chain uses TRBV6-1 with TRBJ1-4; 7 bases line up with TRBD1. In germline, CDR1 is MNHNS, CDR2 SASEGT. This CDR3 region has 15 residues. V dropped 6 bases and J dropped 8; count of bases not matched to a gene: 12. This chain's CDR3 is CASREQGTRGEKLFF. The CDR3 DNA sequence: TGTGCCAGCAGGGAACAGGGGACAAGAGGAGAAAAACTGTTTTTT.

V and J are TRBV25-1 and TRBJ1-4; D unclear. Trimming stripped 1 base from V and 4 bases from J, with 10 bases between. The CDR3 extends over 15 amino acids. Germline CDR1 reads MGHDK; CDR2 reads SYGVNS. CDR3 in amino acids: CASSEFGIHNEKLFF. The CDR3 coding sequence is TGTGCCAGCAGTGAATTCGGAATTCATAATGAAAAACTGTTTTTT.

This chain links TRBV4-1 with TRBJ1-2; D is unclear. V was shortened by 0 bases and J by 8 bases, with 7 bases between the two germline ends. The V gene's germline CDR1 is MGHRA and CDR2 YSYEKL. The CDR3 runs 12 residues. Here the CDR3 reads CASSQESRGYTF. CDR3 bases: TGCGCCAGCAGCCAAGAGAGTAGGGGCTACACCTTC.

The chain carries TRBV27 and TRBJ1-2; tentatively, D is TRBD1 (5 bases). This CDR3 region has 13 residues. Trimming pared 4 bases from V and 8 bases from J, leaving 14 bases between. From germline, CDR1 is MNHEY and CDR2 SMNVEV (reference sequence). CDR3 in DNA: TGTGCCAGCAGTTCAGGGCAGGGTTACGGCTACACCTTC. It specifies CASSSGQGYGYTF.

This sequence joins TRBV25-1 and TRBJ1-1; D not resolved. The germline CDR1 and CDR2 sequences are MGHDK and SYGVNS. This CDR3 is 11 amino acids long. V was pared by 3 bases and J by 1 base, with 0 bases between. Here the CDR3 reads CASSENTEAFF. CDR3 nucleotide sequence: TGTGCCAGCAGTGAGAACACTGAAGCTTTCTTT. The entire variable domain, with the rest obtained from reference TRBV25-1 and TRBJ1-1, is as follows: EADIYQTPRYLVIGTGKKITLECSQTMGHDKMYWYQQDPGMELHLIHYSYGVNSTEKGDLSSESTVSRIRTEHFPLTLESARPSHTSQYLCASSENTEAFFGQGTRLTVV.

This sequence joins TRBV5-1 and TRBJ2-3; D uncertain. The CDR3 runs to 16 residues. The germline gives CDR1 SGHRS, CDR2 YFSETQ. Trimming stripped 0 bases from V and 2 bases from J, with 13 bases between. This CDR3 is CASSLGLAHATDTQYF. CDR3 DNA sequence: TGCGCCAGCAGCTTGGGGTTAGCTCATGCCACAGATACGCAGTATTTT.

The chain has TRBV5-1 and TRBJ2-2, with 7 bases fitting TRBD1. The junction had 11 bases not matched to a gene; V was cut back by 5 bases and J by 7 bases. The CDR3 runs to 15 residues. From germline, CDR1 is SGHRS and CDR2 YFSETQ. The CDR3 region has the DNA TGCGCCAGCAGTTCCGTGACAGGGTTATTCGGGGAGCTGTTTTTT. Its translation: CASSSVTGLFGELFF.

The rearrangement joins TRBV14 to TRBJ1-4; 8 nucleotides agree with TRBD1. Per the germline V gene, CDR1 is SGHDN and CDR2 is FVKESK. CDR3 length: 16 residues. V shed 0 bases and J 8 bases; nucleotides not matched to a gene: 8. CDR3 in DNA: TGTGCCAGCAGCCAAGATCTGGCAGGGGGCCTCGAAAAACTGTTTTTT. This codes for CASSQDLAGGLEKLFF.

The CDR3 DNA is TGTGCCAGCAGCCTAGGACAGAAGGGGGATACGCAGTATTTT. Residues: CASSLGQKGDTQYF. V is TRBV5-4 and J is TRBJ2-3; possibly TRBD1 for D (6 bases). V was trimmed by 4 bases and J by 6 bases, leaving 15 bases between them. CDR1 is SGHNT and CDR2 is YYREEE in the germline V gene (reference sequence). There are 14 residues in the CDR3.

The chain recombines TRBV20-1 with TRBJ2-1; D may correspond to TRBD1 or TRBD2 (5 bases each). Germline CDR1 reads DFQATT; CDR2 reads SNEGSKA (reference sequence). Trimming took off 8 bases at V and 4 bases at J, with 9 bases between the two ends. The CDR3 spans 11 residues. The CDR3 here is CSWDLYNEQFF. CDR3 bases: TGCAGTTGGGACCTTTACAATGAGCAGTTCTTC.

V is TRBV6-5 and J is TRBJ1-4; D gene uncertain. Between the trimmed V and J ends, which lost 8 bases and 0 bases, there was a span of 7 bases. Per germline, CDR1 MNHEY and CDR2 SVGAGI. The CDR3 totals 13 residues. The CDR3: CASSGTTNEKLFF. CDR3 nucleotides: TGTGCCAGCTCGGGGACAACTAATGAAAAACTGTTTTTT.

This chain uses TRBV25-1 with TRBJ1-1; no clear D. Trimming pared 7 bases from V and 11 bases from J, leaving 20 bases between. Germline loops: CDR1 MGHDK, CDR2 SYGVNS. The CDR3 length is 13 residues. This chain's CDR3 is CASTISRSGLAFF. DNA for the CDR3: TGTGCCAGCACCATAAGTCGGAGTGGATTGGCTTTCTTT.

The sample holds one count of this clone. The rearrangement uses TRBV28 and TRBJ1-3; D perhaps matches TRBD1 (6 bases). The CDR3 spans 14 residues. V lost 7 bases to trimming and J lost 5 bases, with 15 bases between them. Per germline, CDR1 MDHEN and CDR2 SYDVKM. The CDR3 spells CASTGGQGRNTIYF. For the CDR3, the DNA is TGTGCCAGCACCGGGGGCCAGGGTAGAAACACCATATATTTT.

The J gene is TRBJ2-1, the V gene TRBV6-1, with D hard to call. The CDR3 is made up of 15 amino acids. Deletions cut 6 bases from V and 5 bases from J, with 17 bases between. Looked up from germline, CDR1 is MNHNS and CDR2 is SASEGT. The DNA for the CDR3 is TGTGCCAGCAGACCCACAACGGGTTTTGACAATGAGCAGTTCTTC. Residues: CASRPTTGFDNEQFF.

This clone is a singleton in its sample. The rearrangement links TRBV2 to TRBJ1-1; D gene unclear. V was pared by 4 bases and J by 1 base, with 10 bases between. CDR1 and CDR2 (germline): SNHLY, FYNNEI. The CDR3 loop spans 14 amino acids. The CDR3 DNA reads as TGTGCCAGCAGTGGAGGACGGAAGAACACTGAAGCTTTCTTT. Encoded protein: CASSGGRKNTEAFF.

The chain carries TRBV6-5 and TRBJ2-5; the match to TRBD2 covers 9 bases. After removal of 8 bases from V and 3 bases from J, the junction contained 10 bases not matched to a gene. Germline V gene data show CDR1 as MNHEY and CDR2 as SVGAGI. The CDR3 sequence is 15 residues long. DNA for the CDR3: TGTGCCAGCCGGGGCGGGAGGGCCCGGAAAGAGACCCAGTACTTC. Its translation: CASRGGRARKETQYF.

The CDR3: CASSHYTGLAGVTEQFF. DNA of the CDR3: TGTGCCAGCAGCCACTACACGGGACTAGCGGGAGTGACTGAGCAGTTCTTC. The chain recombines TRBV11-2 with TRBJ2-1; 14 bases line up with TRBD2. Germline CDR1 is SGHAT and CDR2 is FQNNGV. With 5 bases clipped from V and 9 bases from J, the junction kept 12 bases outside the gene matches. CDR3 size: 17 residues.

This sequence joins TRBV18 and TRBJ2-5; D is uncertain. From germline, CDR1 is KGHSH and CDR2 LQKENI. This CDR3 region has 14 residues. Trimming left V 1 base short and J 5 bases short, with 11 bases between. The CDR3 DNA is TGTGCCAGCTCACCACTTGGGGATGGGGAGACCCAGTACTTC. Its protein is CASSPLGDGETQYF.